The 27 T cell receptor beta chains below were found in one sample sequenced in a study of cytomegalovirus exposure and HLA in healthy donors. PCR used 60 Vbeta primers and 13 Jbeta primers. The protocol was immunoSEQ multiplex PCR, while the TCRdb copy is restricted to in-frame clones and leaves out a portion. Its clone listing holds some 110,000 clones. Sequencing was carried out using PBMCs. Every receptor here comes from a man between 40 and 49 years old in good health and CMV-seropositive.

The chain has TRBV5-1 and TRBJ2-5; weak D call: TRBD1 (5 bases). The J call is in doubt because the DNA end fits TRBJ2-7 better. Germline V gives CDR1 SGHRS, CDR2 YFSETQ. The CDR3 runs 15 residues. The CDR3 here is CASSPETGRVYEQYF. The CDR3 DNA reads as TGCGCCAGCAGTCCGGAAACAGGAAGGGTCTACGAGCAGTACTTC.

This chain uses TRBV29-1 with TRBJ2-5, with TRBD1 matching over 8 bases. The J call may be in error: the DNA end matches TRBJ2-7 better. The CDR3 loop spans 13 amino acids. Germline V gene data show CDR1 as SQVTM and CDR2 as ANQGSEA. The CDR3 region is CSVSTGGRYEQYF. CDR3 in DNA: TGCAGCGTCTCCACAGGGGGACGCTACGAGCAGTACTTC.

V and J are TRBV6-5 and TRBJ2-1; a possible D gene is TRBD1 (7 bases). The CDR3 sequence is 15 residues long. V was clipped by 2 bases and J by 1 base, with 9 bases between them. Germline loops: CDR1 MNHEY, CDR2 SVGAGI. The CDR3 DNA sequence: TGTGCCAGCAGTTACCCAGGGGGGTCCTACAATGAGCAGTTCTTC. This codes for CASSYPGGSYNEQFF.

The CDR3 loop reads CASSSNPGEAFF. CDR3 DNA sequence: TGTGCCAGCAGCTCTAATCCGGGTGAAGCTTTCTTT. V is TRBV28 and J is TRBJ1-1; D ambiguous. The CDR3 runs to 12 residues. Germline values: CDR1 MDHEN, CDR2 SYDVKM. The V end was cut by 6 bases, the J end by 7 bases, with 12 bases between.

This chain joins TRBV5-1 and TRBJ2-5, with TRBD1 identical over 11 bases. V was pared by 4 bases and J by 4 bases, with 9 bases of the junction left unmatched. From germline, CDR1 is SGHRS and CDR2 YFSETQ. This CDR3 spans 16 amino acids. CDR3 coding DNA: TGCGCCAGCAGCGCCTGGGACAGGGGGTTTTTAGAGACCCAGTACTTC. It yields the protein CASSAWDRGFLETQYF.

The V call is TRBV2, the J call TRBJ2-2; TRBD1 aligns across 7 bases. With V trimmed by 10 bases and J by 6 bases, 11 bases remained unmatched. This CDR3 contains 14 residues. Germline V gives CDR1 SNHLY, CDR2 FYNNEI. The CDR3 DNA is TGTGCCACCCAACTGACAGGGCGTTCCGGGGAGCTGTTTTTT. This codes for CATQLTGRSGELFF.

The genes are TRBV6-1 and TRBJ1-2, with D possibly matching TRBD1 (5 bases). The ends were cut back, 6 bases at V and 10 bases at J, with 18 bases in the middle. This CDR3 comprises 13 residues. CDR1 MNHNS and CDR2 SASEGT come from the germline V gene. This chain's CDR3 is CASRLTVDFVYTF. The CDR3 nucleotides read TGTGCCAGCAGGCTGACAGTCGATTTTGTCTACACCTTC.

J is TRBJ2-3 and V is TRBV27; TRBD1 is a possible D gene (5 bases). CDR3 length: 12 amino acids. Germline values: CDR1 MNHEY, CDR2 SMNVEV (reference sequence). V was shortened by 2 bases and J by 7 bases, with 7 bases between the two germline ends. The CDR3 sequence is CASSLRGNTQYF. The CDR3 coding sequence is TGTGCCAGCAGTTTAAGGGGAAATACGCAGTATTTT.

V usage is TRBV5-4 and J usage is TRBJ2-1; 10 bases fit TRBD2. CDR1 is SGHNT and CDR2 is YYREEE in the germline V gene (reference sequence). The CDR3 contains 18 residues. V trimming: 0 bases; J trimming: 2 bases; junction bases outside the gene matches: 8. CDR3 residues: CASSLVLAGVQPYNEQFF. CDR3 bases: TGTGCCAGCAGCTTGGTTCTAGCGGGAGTTCAGCCCTACAATGAGCAGTTCTTC.

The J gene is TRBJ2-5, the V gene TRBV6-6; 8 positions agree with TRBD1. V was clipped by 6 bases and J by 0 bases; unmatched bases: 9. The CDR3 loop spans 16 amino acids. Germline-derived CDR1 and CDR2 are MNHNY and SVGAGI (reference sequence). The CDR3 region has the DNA TGTGCCAGCAGCCCAGGACAGGGCCGATACCAAGAGACCCAGTACTTC. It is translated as CASSPGQGRYQETQYF.

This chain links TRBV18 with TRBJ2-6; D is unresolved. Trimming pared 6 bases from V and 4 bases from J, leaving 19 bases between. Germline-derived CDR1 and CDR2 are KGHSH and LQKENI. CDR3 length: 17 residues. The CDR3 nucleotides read TGTGCCAGCTCCCCTCCGACATCCCATCGCGGGGCCAACGTCCTGACTTTC. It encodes CASSPPTSHRGANVLTF.

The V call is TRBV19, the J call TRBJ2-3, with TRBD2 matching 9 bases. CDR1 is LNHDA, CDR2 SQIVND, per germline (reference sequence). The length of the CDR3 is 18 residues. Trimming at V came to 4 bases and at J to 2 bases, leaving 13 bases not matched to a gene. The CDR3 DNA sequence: TGTGCCAGTAGTAAGAAGGGGGGACTAGCAGGGAACACAGATACGCAGTATTTT. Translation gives CASSKKGGLAGNTDTQYF.

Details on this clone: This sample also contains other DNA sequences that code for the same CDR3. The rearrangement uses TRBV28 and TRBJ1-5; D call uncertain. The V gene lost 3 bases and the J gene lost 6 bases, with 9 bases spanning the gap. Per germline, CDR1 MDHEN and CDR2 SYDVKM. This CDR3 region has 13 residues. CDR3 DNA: TGTGCCAGCAGTTTGCTCGGCGGTCAGCCCCAGCATTTT. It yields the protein CASSLLGGQPQHF.

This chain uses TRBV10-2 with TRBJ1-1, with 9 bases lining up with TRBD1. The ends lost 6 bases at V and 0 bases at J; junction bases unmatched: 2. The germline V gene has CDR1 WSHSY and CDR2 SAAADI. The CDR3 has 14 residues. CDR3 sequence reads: CASRQGAMNTEAFF. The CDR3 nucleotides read TGCGCCAGCAGACAGGGGGCTATGAACACTGAAGCTTTCTTT.

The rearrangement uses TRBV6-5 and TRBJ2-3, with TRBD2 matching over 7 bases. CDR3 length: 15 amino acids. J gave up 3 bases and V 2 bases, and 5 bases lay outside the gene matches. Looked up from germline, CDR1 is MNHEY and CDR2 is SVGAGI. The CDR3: CASSYTLGGTDTQYF. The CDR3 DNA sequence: TGTGCCAGCAGTTACACCCTGGGGGGGACAGATACGCAGTATTTT.

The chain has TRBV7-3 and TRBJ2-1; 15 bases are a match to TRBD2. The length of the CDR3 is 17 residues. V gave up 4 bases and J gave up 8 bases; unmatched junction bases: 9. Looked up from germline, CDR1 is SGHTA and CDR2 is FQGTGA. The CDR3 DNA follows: TGTGCCAGCAGCTCCGGGACTAGCGGGAGGTTTATAGATGAGCAGTTCTTC. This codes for CASSSGTSGRFIDEQFF.

CDR3 nucleotides: TGTGCCATCAGTGGGGATTACAGGGATCCCTCTGGGGCCAACGTCCTGACTTTC. Its translation: CAISGDYRDPSGANVLTF. The rearrangement links TRBV10-3 to TRBJ2-6; D perhaps matches TRBD1 (6 bases). Germline CDR1 ENHRY, CDR2 SYGVKD. The CDR3 is 18 residues long. The ends were cut back, 4 bases at V and 0 bases at J, with 16 bases in the middle.

The CDR3, as DNA: TGTGCCAGCATGGCTGGGACTAGCGGAGCAAATGAGCAGTTCTTC. Protein sequence: CASMAGTSGANEQFF. The V and J genes are TRBV28 and TRBJ2-1; 11 nucleotides align to TRBD2. This CDR3 contains 15 residues. With V trimmed by 7 bases and J by 7 bases, 9 bases remained unmatched. CDR1 is MDHEN and CDR2 is SYDVKM in the germline V gene.

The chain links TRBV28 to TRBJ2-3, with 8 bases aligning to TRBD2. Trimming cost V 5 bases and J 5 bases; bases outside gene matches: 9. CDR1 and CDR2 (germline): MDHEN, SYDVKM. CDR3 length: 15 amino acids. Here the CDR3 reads CASSPNVGREDTQYF. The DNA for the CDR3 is TGTGCCAGCAGTCCGAACGTCGGGAGGGAAGATACGCAGTATTTT.

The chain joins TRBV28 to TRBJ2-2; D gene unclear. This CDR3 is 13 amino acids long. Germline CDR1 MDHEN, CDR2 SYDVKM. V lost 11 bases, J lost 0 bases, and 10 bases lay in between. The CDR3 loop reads CASVAANTGELFF. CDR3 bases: TGTGCCTCCGTCGCGGCGAACACCGGGGAGCTGTTTTTT.

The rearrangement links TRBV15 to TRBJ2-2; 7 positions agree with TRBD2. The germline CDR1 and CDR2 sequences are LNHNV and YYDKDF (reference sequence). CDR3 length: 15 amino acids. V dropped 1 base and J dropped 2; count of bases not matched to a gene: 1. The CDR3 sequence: CATSRASGNTGELFF. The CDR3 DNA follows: TGTGCCACCAGCAGAGCTAGCGGCAACACCGGGGAGCTGTTTTTT.

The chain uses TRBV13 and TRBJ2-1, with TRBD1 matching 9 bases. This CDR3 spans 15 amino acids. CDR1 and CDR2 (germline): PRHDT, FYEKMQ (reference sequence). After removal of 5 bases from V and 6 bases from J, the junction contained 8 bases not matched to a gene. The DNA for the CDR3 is TGTGCCAGCAGCCCAGGGACAGGGACCCCCAATGAGCAGTTCTTC. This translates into CASSPGTGTPNEQFF.

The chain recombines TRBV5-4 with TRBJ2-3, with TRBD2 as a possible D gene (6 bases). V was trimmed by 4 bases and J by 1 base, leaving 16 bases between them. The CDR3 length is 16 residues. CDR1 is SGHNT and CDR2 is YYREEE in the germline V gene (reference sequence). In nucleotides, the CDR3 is TGTGCCAGCAGCCCGCGGGACGGGGGAGGCACAGATACGCAGTATTTT. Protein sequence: CASSPRDGGGTDTQYF.

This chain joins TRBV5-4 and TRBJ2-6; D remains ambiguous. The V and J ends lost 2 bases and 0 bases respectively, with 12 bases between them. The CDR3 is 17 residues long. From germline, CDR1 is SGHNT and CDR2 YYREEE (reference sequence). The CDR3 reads CASSLELMRSGANVLTF. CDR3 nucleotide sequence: TGTGCCAGCAGCTTAGAGCTGATGCGCTCTGGGGCCAACGTCCTGACTTTC. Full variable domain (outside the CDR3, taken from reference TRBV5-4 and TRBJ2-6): ETGVTQSPTHLIKTRGQQVTLRCSSQSGHNTVSWYQQALGQGPQFIFQYYREEENGRGNFPPRFSGLQFPNYSSELNVNALELDDSALYLCASSLELMRSGANVLTFGAGSRLTVL.

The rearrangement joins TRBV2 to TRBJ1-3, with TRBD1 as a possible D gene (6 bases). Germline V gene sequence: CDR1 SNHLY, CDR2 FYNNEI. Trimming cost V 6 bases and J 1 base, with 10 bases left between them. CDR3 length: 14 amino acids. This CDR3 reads CASSDTGSGNTIYF. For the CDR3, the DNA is TGTGCCAGCAGCGATACAGGGTCTGGAAACACCATATATTTT.

In nucleotides, the CDR3 is TGTGCCAGCAGCCCCGGCGGGATCGACACAGATACGCAGTATTTT. Protein product: CASSPGGIDTDTQYF. This chain connects TRBV11-3 to TRBJ2-3, with D maybe TRBD2 (6 bases). Trimming pared 5 bases from V and 2 bases from J, leaving 14 bases between. The germline V gene has CDR1 SGHNT and CDR2 YENEEA. The CDR3 extends over 15 amino acids.

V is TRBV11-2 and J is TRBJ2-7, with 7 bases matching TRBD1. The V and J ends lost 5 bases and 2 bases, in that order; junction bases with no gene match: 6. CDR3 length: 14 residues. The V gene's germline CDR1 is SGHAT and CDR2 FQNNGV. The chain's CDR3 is CASSPIDRAYEQYF. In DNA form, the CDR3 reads TGTGCCAGCAGCCCCATCGACAGGGCCTACGAGCAGTACTTC.